The 27 T cell receptor beta chains below come from one sample, sequenced in a study of cytomegalovirus exposure and HLA in healthy donors. Primers for the PCR totalled 60 Vbeta and 13 Jbeta. The protocol was immunoSEQ multiplex PCR, while the TCRdb copy is restricted to in-frame clones and leaves out a portion. The repertoire consists of 85,000 to 110,000 clones, with approximately 79% occurring once and the leading ten covering approximately 4%. Material for sequencing was PBMCs. These receptors were collected from a man in his forties or fifties in good health and CMV-seropositive.

The CDR3 DNA follows: TGCGCCAGCAGTGATCCCCACTCAGGTGACCAAGAGACCCAGTACTTC. Translating gives CASSDPHSGDQETQYF. The chain joins TRBV10-1 to TRBJ2-5; no reliable D call. Trimming removed 3 bases at V and 0 bases at J, with 14 bases between. This CDR3 contains 16 residues. Germline V gene lookup returns CDR1 WNHNN and CDR2 SYGVQD (reference sequence).

The rearrangement links TRBV28 to TRBJ2-1; D call uncertain. This CDR3 is built from 12 residues. Trimming cost V 6 bases and J 8 bases, with 11 bases left between them. From germline, CDR1 is MDHEN and CDR2 SYDVKM. The CDR3: CASRGRIDEQFF. CDR3 bases: TGTGCCAGCAGGGGCCGTATTGATGAGCAGTTCTTC.

In its sample, this clone was seen once. The V gene is TRBV6-1, the J gene TRBJ2-7; no clear D. The CDR3 spans 11 residues. The ends were cut back, 6 bases at V and 7 bases at J, with 10 bases in the middle. Germline V gene sequence: CDR1 MNHNS, CDR2 SASEGT. Here the CDR3 DNA reads TGTGCCAGCAGAAGAAATCAGGAGCAGTACTTC. Its protein is CASRRNQEQYF.

V gene TRBV6-1 combines with J gene TRBJ2-2; weak D call: TRBD1 (6 bases). CDR3 length equals 18 residues. From germline, CDR1 is MNHNS and CDR2 SASEGT. Trimming removed 1 base at V and 3 bases at J, with 18 bases between. CDR3 sequence (DNA): TGTGCCAGCAGTGAAGTGGTCAGGGGAATAATTGACACCGGGGAGCTGTTTTTT. Its translation: CASSEVVRGIIDTGELFF.

V usage is TRBV7-9 and J usage is TRBJ1-1; D is ambiguous. The germline V and J ends were trimmed by 0 bases and 1 base, with 3 bases remaining between them. The germline V gene encodes CDR1 SEHNR and CDR2 FQNEAQ (reference sequence). The CDR3 consists of 13 residues. CDR3 region: CASSLARNTEAFF. The CDR3 DNA is TGTGCCAGCAGCTTAGCCAGGAACACTGAAGCTTTCTTT.

The chain joins TRBV19 to TRBJ2-7; 9 nucleotides agree with TRBD1. Germline CDR1 is LNHDA and CDR2 is SQIVND (reference sequence). The CDR3 covers 15 residues. After removal of 7 bases from V and 2 bases from J, the junction contained 9 bases not matched to a gene. This CDR3 reads CASNPGTGTTYEQYF. The CDR3 region has the DNA TGTGCCAGTAACCCCGGGACAGGGACGACCTACGAGCAGTACTTC. The entire variable domain, with the rest obtained from reference TRBV19 and TRBJ2-7, is as follows: DGGITQSPKYLFRKEGQNVTLSCEQNLNHDAMYWYRQDPGQGLRLIYYSQIVNDFQKGDIAEGYSVSREKKESFPLTVTSAQKNPTAFYLCASNPGTGTTYEQYFGPGTRLTVT.

V and J are TRBV19 and TRBJ2-7; D not resolved. V gave up 5 bases and J gave up 0 bases, with 11 bases separating them. CDR3 length: 14 amino acids. Looked up from germline, CDR1 is LNHDA and CDR2 is SQIVND (reference sequence). The CDR3, as DNA: TGTGCCAGTAGTTCTTACAGTAACTCCTACGAGCAGTACTTC. Translating gives CASSSYSNSYEQYF.

Regarding this clone: Other nucleotide sequences from this sample produce the same CDR3. The rearrangement uses TRBV9 and TRBJ2-1, with D tentatively TRBD2 (6 bases). The CDR3 consists of 15 residues. V lost 0 bases to trimming and J lost 2 bases, with 9 bases between them. Germline-derived CDR1 and CDR2 are SGDLS and YYNGEE. In nucleotides, the CDR3 is TGTGCCAGCAGCGTAGGAGGAGGGGCCTACAATGAGCAGTTCTTC. The encoded protein is CASSVGGGAYNEQFF.

This clone has just one count. The CDR3 DNA is TGTGCCAGCAGCCTCCCGGGGCTAGCGGGAGCCTACGAGCAGTACTTC. This sequence encodes CASSLPGLAGAYEQYF. V and J are TRBV5-4 and TRBJ2-7; 10 bases line up with TRBD2. Trimming removed 4 bases from V and 2 bases from J; junction bases left unmatched: 9. The CDR3 totals 16 residues. Germline CDR1 is SGHNT and CDR2 is YYREEE (reference sequence).

The CDR3 sequence: CASSIARVVGPETQYF. Written as DNA, the CDR3 is TGTGCCAGTAGTATAGCCCGTGTGGTGGGCCCGGAGACCCAGTACTTC. This chain joins TRBV19 and TRBJ2-5; D is uncertain. CDR1 LNHDA and CDR2 SQIVND come from the germline V gene (reference sequence). The V end was cut by 1 base, the J end by 5 bases, with 17 bases between. This CDR3 has 16 amino acids.

V and J are TRBV7-8 and TRBJ2-5; D gene uncertain. V lost 5 bases, J lost 6 bases, and 16 bases lay in between. Germline values: CDR1 SGHVS, CDR2 FQNEAQ. This CDR3 has 14 residues. In DNA, the CDR3 is TGTGCCAGCAGCCCAGACATACACCCGCAGACCCAGTACTTC. Its translation is CASSPDIHPQTQYF.

This chain uses TRBV9 with TRBJ1-1, with D possibly being TRBD1 (5 bases). The CDR3 is 15 amino acids. CDR1 and CDR2 from the germline V gene are SGDLS and YYNGEE. V was trimmed by 0 bases and J by 3 bases, leaving 12 bases between them. The CDR3 region is CASSVGGGADTEAFF. The CDR3 nucleotides read TGTGCCAGCAGCGTAGGAGGTGGGGCCGACACTGAAGCTTTCTTT.

The gene calls are TRBV5-4 and TRBJ2-1; 9 nucleotides line up with TRBD2. This CDR3 spans 14 amino acids. Losses at the gene ends were 0 bases for V and 6 bases for J; bases not matched to a gene: 1. CDR1 is SGHNT and CDR2 is YYREEE in the germline V gene (reference sequence). CDR3 sequence reads: CASSLGLAVNEQFF. CDR3 nucleotides: TGTGCCAGCAGCTTGGGACTAGCGGTCAATGAGCAGTTCTTC.

The V and J genes are TRBV7-8 and TRBJ1-2; 9 bases match TRBD1. The germline V gene has CDR1 SGHVS and CDR2 FQNEAQ. Trimming cost V 5 bases and J 5 bases; bases outside gene matches: 12. The CDR3 loop spans 16 amino acids. The CDR3 loop is CASSSQATGTGYGYTF. In DNA, the CDR3 is TGTGCCAGCAGCAGCCAAGCGACAGGGACAGGGTATGGCTACACCTTC.

This clone was seen a single time. This rearrangement joins TRBV15 to TRBJ1-2; no clear D gene. In germline, CDR1 is LNHNV, CDR2 YYDKDF (reference sequence). V was cut by 0 bases and J by 14 bases, with 13 bases left in between. The CDR3 spans 12 residues. The CDR3 loop reads CATSRDRGRGTF. CDR3 nucleotides: TGTGCCACCAGCAGAGATAGAGGCCGCGGGACCTTC.

This clone was detected once. The chain links TRBV7-8 to TRBJ2-5; D is perhaps TRBD2 (5 bases). Trimming shortened V by 2 bases and J by 2 bases, and 12 bases separated the two germline ends. CDR3 length: 15 amino acids. Germline V gene sequence: CDR1 SGHVS, CDR2 FQNEAQ. The chain's CDR3 is CASSLIFGKQETQYF. The CDR3 coding sequence is TGTGCCAGCAGCTTAATATTCGGGAAACAAGAGACCCAGTACTTC.

V gene TRBV6-1 combines with J gene TRBJ2-7; weak D call: TRBD2 (5 bases). In germline, CDR1 is MNHNS, CDR2 SASEGT. The V end lost 5 bases, the J end lost 2 bases, and 13 bases lay between the germline ends. The CDR3 consists of 14 residues. In DNA form, the CDR3 reads TGTGCCAGCAGTAGTCACGGGAATGCCTACGAGCAGTACTTC. This gives the protein CASSSHGNAYEQYF.

The chain links TRBV6-1 to TRBJ2-7; 10 nucleotides align to TRBD1. Germline V CDR1 and CDR2: MNHNS, SASEGT. Germline trimming cut 6 bases from V and 5 bases from J; bases unmatched to any gene: 10. This CDR3 has 15 residues. CDR3 in DNA: TGTGCCAGCAGGGACGGACAGGGGGAATGGAACGAGCAGTACTTC. Translated: CASRDGQGEWNEQYF.

V gene TRBV28 combines with J gene TRBJ2-6, with D possibly being TRBD2 (6 bases). Germline V gene sequence: CDR1 MDHEN, CDR2 SYDVKM. The ends were cut back, 2 bases at V and 0 bases at J, with 14 bases in the middle. The CDR3 loop spans 18 amino acids. The CDR3 sequence is CASSLQRASFSGANVLTF. The CDR3, as DNA: TGTGCCAGCAGTTTACAGCGGGCGTCCTTCTCTGGGGCCAACGTCCTGACTTTC. The complete variable domain, with remaining parts taken from reference TRBV28 and TRBJ2-6, reads DVKVTQSSRYLVKRTGEKVFLECVQDMDHENMFWYRQDPGLGLRLIYFSYDVKMKEKGDIPEGYSVSREKKERFSLILESASTNQTSMYLCASSLQRASFSGANVLTFGAGSRLTVL.

The rearrangement uses TRBV7-3 and TRBJ2-5, with D uncertain. The J call may be in error: the DNA end matches TRBJ2-7 better. This CDR3 spans 13 amino acids. Germline V lookup: CDR1 SGHTA, CDR2 FQGTGA. The CDR3 sequence: CASRKQMSYEQYF. The CDR3 DNA follows: TGTGCCAGCAGAAAACAGATGTCCTACGAGCAGTACTTC.

The chain uses TRBV15 and TRBJ2-5; 8 positions agree with TRBD1. The V gene's germline CDR1 is LNHNV and CDR2 YYDKDF (reference sequence). The CDR3 sequence is 14 residues long. Trimming at V came to 3 bases and at J to 2 bases, leaving 2 bases not matched to a gene. The CDR3 DNA reads TGTGCCACCAGCAGCGGACAGGGACAAGAGACCCAGTACTTC. This gives the protein CATSSGQGQETQYF.

Only a few counts were recorded for this clone. The V gene is TRBV19, the J gene TRBJ1-5, with 11 bases identical to TRBD1. The CDR3 runs to 17 residues. V was pared by 4 bases and J by 7 bases, with 12 bases of the junction left unmatched. From germline, CDR1 is LNHDA and CDR2 SQIVND (reference sequence). CDR3 bases: TGTGCCAGTAGTACCGGACAGGGGGCTATAGTAGGACAGCCCCAGCATTTT. This gives the protein CASSTGQGAIVGQPQHF.

The CDR3 sequence is CASSLSGSSYEQYF. In nucleotides, the CDR3 is TGCGCCAGCAGCTTAAGCGGGAGCTCCTACGAGCAGTACTTC. The rearrangement uses TRBV5-1 and TRBJ2-7, with 8 bases that match TRBD2. The CDR3 runs 14 residues. Germline CDR1 SGHRS, CDR2 YFSETQ. J lost 0 bases, V lost 2 bases, and 1 base had no gene match.

This chain uses TRBV4-2 with TRBJ2-6; D is unclear. V lost 1 base and J 2 bases, leaving 6 bases between the germline ends. This CDR3 has 15 residues. CDR1 is LGHNA, CDR2 YNFKEQ, per germline. CDR3 bases: TGTGCCAGCAGCCAAGGTGCTACTGGGGCCAACGTCCTGACTTTC. Its translation is CASSQGATGANVLTF.

The chain couples TRBV2 to TRBJ2-5, with no clear D. Gene TRBJ2-7 matches the end of the DNA better, so the J call may be wrong. The CDR3 is 14 amino acids. Germline V gives CDR1 SNHLY, CDR2 FYNNEI. CDR3 amino acids: CASSGVQAAYEQYF. DNA of the CDR3: TGTGCCAGCAGTGGGGTCCAGGCTGCCTACGAGCAGTACTTC.

The rearrangement uses TRBV27 and TRBJ2-2; TRBD2 might be the D (5 bases). The ends were cut back, 3 bases at V and 4 bases at J, with 12 bases in the middle. Germline CDR1 reads MNHEY; CDR2 reads SMNVEV (reference sequence). The CDR3 has 15 amino acids. CDR3 bases: TGTGCCAGCAGTTTCCGAGGACGGGGCACCGGGGAGCTGTTTTTT. Protein: CASSFRGRGTGELFF.

Details on this clone: Compared with germline, one end of the junction differs, possibly owing to a read error. J is TRBJ2-4 and V is TRBV5-4; maybe TRBD1 (5 bases). The CDR3 loop spans 12 amino acids. Germline CDR1 and CDR2: SGHNT and YYREEE (reference sequence). CDR3 region: CASSLEGVVQYF. The CDR3 nucleotides read TGTGCCAGCAGCTTGGAAGGGGTAGTTCAGTATTTC.